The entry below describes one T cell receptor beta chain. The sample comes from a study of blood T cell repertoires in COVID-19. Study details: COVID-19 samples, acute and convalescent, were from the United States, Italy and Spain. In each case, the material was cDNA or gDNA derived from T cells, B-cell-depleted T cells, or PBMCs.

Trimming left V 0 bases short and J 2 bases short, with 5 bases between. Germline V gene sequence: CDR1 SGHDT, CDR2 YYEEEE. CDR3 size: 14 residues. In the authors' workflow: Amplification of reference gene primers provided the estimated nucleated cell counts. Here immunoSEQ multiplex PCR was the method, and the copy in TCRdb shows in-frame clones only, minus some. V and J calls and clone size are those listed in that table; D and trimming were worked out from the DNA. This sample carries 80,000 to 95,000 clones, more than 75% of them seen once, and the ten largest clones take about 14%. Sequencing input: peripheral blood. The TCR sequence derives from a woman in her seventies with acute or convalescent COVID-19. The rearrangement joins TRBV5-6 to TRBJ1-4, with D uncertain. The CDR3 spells CASSLAGTNEKLFF. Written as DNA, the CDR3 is TGTGCCAGCAGCTTGGCAGGTACTAATGAAAAACTGTTTTTT.